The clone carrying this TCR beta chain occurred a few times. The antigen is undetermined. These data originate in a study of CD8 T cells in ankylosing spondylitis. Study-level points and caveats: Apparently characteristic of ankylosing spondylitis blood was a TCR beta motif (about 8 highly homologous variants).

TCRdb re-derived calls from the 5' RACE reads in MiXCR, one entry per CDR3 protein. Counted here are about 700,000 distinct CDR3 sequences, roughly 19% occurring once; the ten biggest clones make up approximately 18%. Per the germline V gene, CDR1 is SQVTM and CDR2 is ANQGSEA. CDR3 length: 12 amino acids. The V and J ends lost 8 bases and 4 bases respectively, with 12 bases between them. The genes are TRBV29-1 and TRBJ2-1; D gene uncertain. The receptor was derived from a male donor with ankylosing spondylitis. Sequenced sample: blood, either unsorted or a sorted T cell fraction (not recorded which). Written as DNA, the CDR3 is TGCAGCCCCCGCAACTCGTACAATGAGCAGTTCTTC. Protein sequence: CSPRNSYNEQFF.